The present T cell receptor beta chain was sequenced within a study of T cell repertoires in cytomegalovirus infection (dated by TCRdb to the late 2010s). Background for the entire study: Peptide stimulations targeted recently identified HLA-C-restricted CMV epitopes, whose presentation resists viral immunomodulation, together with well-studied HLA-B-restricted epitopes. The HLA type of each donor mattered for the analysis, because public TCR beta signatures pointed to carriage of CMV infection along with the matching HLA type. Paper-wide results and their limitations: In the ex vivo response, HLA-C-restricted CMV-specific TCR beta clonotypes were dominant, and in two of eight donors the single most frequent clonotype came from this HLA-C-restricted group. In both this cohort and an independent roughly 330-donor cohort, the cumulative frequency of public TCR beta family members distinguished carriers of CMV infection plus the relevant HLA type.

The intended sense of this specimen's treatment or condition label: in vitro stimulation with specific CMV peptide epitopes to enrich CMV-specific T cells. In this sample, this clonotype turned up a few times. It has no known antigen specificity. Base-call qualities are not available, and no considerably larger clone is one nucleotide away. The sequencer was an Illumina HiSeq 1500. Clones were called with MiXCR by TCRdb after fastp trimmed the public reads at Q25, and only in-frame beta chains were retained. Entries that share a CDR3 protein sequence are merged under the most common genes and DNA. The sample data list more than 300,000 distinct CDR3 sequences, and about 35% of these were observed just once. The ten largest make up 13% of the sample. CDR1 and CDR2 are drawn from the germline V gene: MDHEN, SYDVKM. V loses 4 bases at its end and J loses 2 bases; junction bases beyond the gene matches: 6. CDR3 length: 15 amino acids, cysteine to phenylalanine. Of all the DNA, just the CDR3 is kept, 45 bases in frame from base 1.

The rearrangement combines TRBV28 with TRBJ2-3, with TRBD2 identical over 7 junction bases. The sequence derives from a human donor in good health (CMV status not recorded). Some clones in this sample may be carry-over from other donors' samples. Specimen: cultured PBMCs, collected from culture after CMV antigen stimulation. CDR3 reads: CASSWRLALTDTQYF. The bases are TGTGCCAGCAGTTGGAGACTAGCCCTCACAGATACGCAGTATTTT.